This TCR beta chain was sequenced in a study of blood T cells in healthy people across ages. Study outcomes and limitations: Naive T cell percentage and TCR beta diversity correlated strongly. Fewer expanded clones and more diversity marked long-lived versus aged donors.

With a J-beta primer mix and a sample-barcoded 5' primer, a second PCR ran roughly 7 to 11 cycles. In TCRdb, the 5' RACE reads were re-called with MiXCR into one record per CDR3 protein. The sample holds 1,800,000 or so distinct CDR3 sequences, about two fifths seen once. There are a few counts of this clonotype. Its antigen is unknown. Sequencing was performed on blood. This TCR derives from a human donor in good health.

The CDR3 DNA follows: TGCGCCAGCAGCTTATCCGGGGGACTCAACGTCTACGAGCAGTACTTC. Its protein product is CASSLSGGLNVYEQYF. The chain couples TRBV5-1 to TRBJ2-7, with D tentatively TRBD2 (6 bases). The CDR3 has 16 amino acids. Looked up from germline, CDR1 is SGHRS and CDR2 is YFSETQ. V was clipped by 2 bases and J by 3 bases, with 18 bases between them.